This TCR beta chain derives from a study of naive and memory T cell subsets. This clonotype was counted ten times or more. Antigen: not known. CD4+ T cell IFNgamma after overnight CMV lysate exposure gave donor CMV status. The beta constant-region primer was an equimolar mix of two oligonucleotides covering TRBC1 and TRBC2. An oligonucleotide with the SP2 primer and a 12-nucleotide UMI was ligated to the cDNA 3' end. Four rounds of PCR amplified the ligated cDNA using nested alpha and beta constant-region primers plus SP2. TCRdb passed the UMI-ligation and nested PCR reads through MiXCR, listing each CDR3 protein once. The data contain tens of thousands of distinct CDR3 sequences, around 7% of them singletons. Study-wide results and limits: Clonotypes here are unpaired alpha or beta chain sequences.

Trimming left V 5 bases short and J 3 bases short, with 17 bases between. CDR3 length: 14 residues. CDR1 DFQATT and CDR2 SNEGSKA come from the germline V gene (reference sequence). The receptor comes from a human donor in good health. Sequencing input: central memory CD4+ T cells from blood. V gene TRBV20-1 combines with J gene TRBJ2-7, with D tentatively TRBD2 (7 bases). CDR3 region: CSAQRGGSYYEQYF. CDR3 bases: TGCAGTGCTCAAAGGGGGGGCAGCTACTACGAGCAGTACTTC.